This T cell receptor beta chain was sequenced during a study of blood T cell repertoires in COVID-19. With V trimmed by 7 bases and J by 8 bases, 10 bases remained unmatched. In germline, CDR1 is MNHEY, CDR2 SVGAGI. This CDR3 is built from 15 residues. Clones were read by immunoSEQ multiplex PCR, and TCRdb kept only the in-frame ones, dropping some. The data contain 200,000 to 250,000 clones, roughly 85% of them singletons. This receptor was taken from a woman of 80 years or more with acute or convalescent COVID-19. The sequencing input was peripheral blood. The chain joins TRBV6-5 to TRBJ1-4, with 10 bases fitting TRBD1. The CDR3 region has the DNA TGTGCCAGCACAAGACCGGGACAGGGGTGGGAAAAACTGTTTTTT. It codes for CASTRPGQGWEKLFF.